Listed below are T cell receptor beta chains from one sample, sequenced in a study of blood T cells in healthy people across ages. TCRdb itself ran the 5' RACE reads through MiXCR, one entry per CDR3 protein. Here the sample spans about 1.6 million distinct CDR3 sequences, roughly 32% being singletons. The specimen sequenced was blood. Receptor source: a young woman in good health. CDR3s include the opening cysteine and the closing phenylalanine or tryptophan. A D gene is named only where the DNA matches it firmly. Rows may omit the clone size; those that give it use once, few, many or a size class.

>TRBV6-5|few|.|TRBJ1-1
CASGSDLNTEAFF
TGTGCCAGCGGGTCAGACCTGAACACTGAAGCTTTCTTT
>TRBV5-1|few|TRBD1|TRBJ1-1
CASRGQVGDTEAFF
TGCGCCAGCAGGGGACAGGTAGGGGACACTGAAGCTTTCTTT
>TRBV20-1|.|TRBD1|TRBJ1-1
CSAQRTGLSAEAFF
TGCAGTGCTCAGCGGACAGGGCTGAGCGCTGAAGCTTTCTTT
>TRBV9|few|TRBD2|TRBJ2-1
CASSSSGGTYNEQFF
TGTGCCAGCAGCAGTAGCGGGGGGACCTACAATGAGCAGTTCTTC
>TRBV6-1|.|.|TRBJ1-1
CASSELGGGTEAFF
TGTGCCAGCAGTGAATTGGGGGGTGGCACTGAAGCTTTCTTT
>TRBV20-1|.|.|TRBJ2-7
CSARGPMRQSSYEQYF
TGCAGTGCTAGAGGCCCCATGAGGCAGAGCTCCTACGAGCAGTACTTC
>TRBV6-2/TRBV6-3|.|TRBD2|TRBJ2-3
CASSSPTSGGDTQYF
TGTGCCAGCAGTTCTCCGACTAGCGGGGGAGATACGCAGTATTTT
>TRBV29-1|.|.|TRBJ1-1
CSVSTGSTEAFF
TGCAGCGTTAGTACAGGGAGCACTGAAGCTTTCTTT
>TRBV6-6|few|.|TRBJ1-3
CASSRGGDGNTIYF
TGTGCCAGCAGTCGCGGGGGCGATGGAAACACCATATATTTT
>TRBV7-2|many|TRBD2|TRBJ2-3
CASSLERGDTQYF
TGTGCCAGCAGCCTAGAGCGGGGAGATACGCAGTATTTT
>TRBV20-1|.|.|TRBJ1-5
CSASESSNQPQHF
TGCAGTGCTAGTGAAAGTAGCAATCAGCCCCAGCATTTT
>TRBV7-9|.|.|TRBJ2-3
CASSLETLTGTQYF
TGTGCCAGCAGCTTAGAGACGCTGACGGGGACGCAGTATTTT
>TRBV28|few|TRBD1|TRBJ1-1
CASYRGSKAFF
TGTGCCAGTTACAGGGGCTCGAAAGCTTTCTTT
>TRBV27|.|.|TRBJ1-1
CASSPRAIGEAFF
TGTGCCAGCAGTCCCCGCGCTATCGGTGAAGCTTTCTTT
>TRBV4-2|once|TRBD1|TRBJ1-1
CASSQDSLDRGDAEAFF
TGTGCCAGCAGCCAAGATTCCCTGGACAGGGGAGACGCTGAAGCTTTCTTT
>TRBV29-1|many|.|TRBJ1-5
CSVSGQRNQPQHF
TGCAGCGTAAGTGGACAGCGCAATCAGCCCCAGCATTTT
>TRBV30|.|.|TRBJ1-1
CAWTTGPGPNTEAFF
TGTGCCTGGACAACAGGGCCCGGACCGAACACTGAAGCTTTCTTT
>TRBV3-1|few|.|TRBJ2-5
CASSQALRTQYF
TGTGCCAGCAGCCAAGCGTTGAGGACCCAGTACTTC
>TRBV4-1|few|.|TRBJ2-5
CASSQPRQLYGTQYF
TGCGCCAGCAGCCAACCGAGACAGCTATATGGGACCCAGTACTTC
>TRBV9|.|.|TRBJ2-7
CASSPGSGLREQYF
TGTGCCAGCTCCCCGGGTTCAGGGCTCAGGGAGCAGTACTTC
>TRBV27|.|TRBD1|TRBJ2-1
CASSSGGPYNEQFF
TGTGCCAGCAGTTCAGGGGGCCCCTACAATGAGCAGTTCTTC
>TRBV13|few|.|TRBJ1-1
CASSLVRTPNTEAFF
TGTGCCAGCAGCTTAGTAAGGACACCGAACACTGAAGCTTTCTTT